Below, one T cell receptor (beta chain) is given with its context. No antigen is known for it. This entry comes from a study of radiotherapy plus CTLA-4 blockade in lung cancer. Study-level results: After treatment with radiotherapy plus ipilimumab, TCR clones that came from the tumor expanded in blood.

Those patients who had chemo-refractory metastatic non-small-cell lung cancer were given focal radiation along with CTLA-4 blockade through ipilimumab. The method was immunoSEQ multiplex PCR; TCRdb's version includes in-frame clones alone and lacks a portion of them. The sample consists of 70,000 to 90,000 clones, roughly four fifths of them appearing once. The CDR3 contains 11 residues. Trimming left V 8 bases short and J 3 bases short, with 8 bases between. Germline CDR1 reads MRHNA; CDR2 reads SNTAGT. The source was peripheral blood, collected from a patient treated with radiotherapy plus ipilimumab. The chain combines TRBV6-4 with TRBJ2-7; D remains ambiguous. The TCR sequence derives from a human donor with non-small cell lung cancer who had stable disease on radiotherapy plus ipilimumab. CDR3 nucleotides: TGTGCCAGCGGAGCACACTACGAGCAGTACTTC. This sequence encodes CASGAHYEQYF.